A single sample is the source of the 2 T cell receptor beta chains below, sequenced in a study of cytomegalovirus exposure and HLA in healthy donors. Primers included in the PCR were 60 Vbeta and 13 Jbeta primers. Sequencing was performed with immunoSEQ multiplex PCR; in TCRdb, only in-frame clones are kept and a portion is missing. Its listing shows some 150,000 clones. Sequenced material: PBMCs. Receptors were obtained from a young woman in good health and CMV-seronegative.

The V and J genes are TRBV27 and TRBJ2-6; D gene unclear. V was pared by 6 bases and J by 4 bases, with 19 bases between. Germline CDR1 is MNHEY and CDR2 is SMNVEV (reference sequence). The CDR3 covers 17 residues. CDR3 coding DNA: TGTGCCAGCAGACCCGCAGGATCATCTGCCGGGGCCAACGTCCTGACTTTC. It encodes CASRPAGSSAGANVLTF.

This chain joins TRBV29-1 and TRBJ2-7; weak D call: TRBD1 (6 bases). The CDR3 has 13 residues. V was trimmed by 5 bases and J by 4 bases, leaving 15 bases between them. Per the germline V gene, CDR1 is SQVTM and CDR2 is ANQGSEA. This CDR3 is CSVLTGIPYEQYF. Written as DNA, the CDR3 is TGCAGCGTTTTGACAGGCATACCTTACGAGCAGTACTTC.